This T cell receptor beta chain was obtained from a study of T cell responses to AZD1222 COVID-19 vaccine (dated by TCRdb to the early 2020s). In terms of the full investigation: A total of approximately 250 trial participants underwent TCR sequencing, of whom roughly 210 had received two doses of AZD1222 and about 26 had received two doses of the MenACWY control vaccine. Trial participants were enrolled by age into 18-55, 56-69 and 70-plus year subgroups, with approximately 150, 28 and 58 TCR-sequenced participants respectively.

This clone is a singleton in its sample. It lacks a known antigen. No per-base quality is available; no much larger clone lies one base away. The study at large found these results: No day 14 peak-response samples were available, so repertoires were characterized only after the peak T cell response. Most participants were white British and females outnumbered males, and the authors suggested that clonal diversity may have been underestimated. CD4 TCRs associated with the vaccine covered the entire spike protein, and the dominant responses were in regions 160-218 and 743-854. Conclusions about previously exposed vaccinees are limited because only five or six AZD1222 recipients were SARS-CoV-2 seropositive at baseline. A significant rise in spike-specific TCR breadth and depth was observed after two AZD1222 doses relative to day 0 and relative to MenACWY recipients. In the small 56-69-year group, the increase in depth fell short of significance, most likely because of low power. Nearly half of unique spike-specific TCRs reportedly recognized epitopes outside regions mutated in the B.1.351 and B.1.1.7 variants.

Per the publication, the time point label means: about 28 days (+/-7) after the second vaccine dose. AZD1222 recipients with second doses at about 4 weeks or about 12 weeks were pooled, because spike-specific TCR depth and breadth did not differ between schedules. Vaccinee samples were obtained from the UK trials COV001 and COV002, which included a single-blind randomized controlled phase 2/3 trial of AZD1222 (ChAdOx1 nCoV-19) in healthy adults. For TCRbeta chain sequencing, PBMC samples from trial participants were taken at day 0 and at day 28 after the second dose. The CDR3 regions of human TCRbeta chains were analyzed by immunosequencing. The paper's processing steps were these. TCRs in the repertoires were compared against a reference library of SARS-CoV-2-specific TCRs that had been generated with the MIRA antigen-specificity platform. Breadth was defined as the fraction of unique TCRs that were SARS-CoV-2-associated. Depth was defined as the fraction of total T cells that were SARS-CoV-2-associated. Using the MIRA data, each spike-specific TCR was mapped to the spike region that the TCR reacts to and placed in a CD4 or CD8 class. Log10-transformed breadth and depth values were compared by one-way ANOVA with Sidak's multiple comparisons tests. Drawn from immuneACCESS, this table holds only the in-frame rearrangements with V and J called that TCRdb kept. Clones are partly lost; checked studies trace under half to an unresolved V gene and leave the rest unexplained. V, J and clone size reflect that table, while D and trimming were determined from the DNA. The sample contains 80,000 to 100,000 clones, 85% to 90% of them found a single time. Of the sample, around 5% is held by the ten largest clones.

The CDR3 contains 13 residues, cysteine and phenylalanine counted. Just the 39-base CDR3 DNA is kept, in frame starting at base 1. Looking up the germline V gene yields CDR1 MGHDK and CDR2 SYGVNS. Trimming costs V 3 bases and J 12 bases, and their ends lie 15 bases apart. The origin of this receptor is an adult who received the AZD1222 COVID-19 vaccine. The chain was built from TRBV25-1 and TRBJ2-1, with a tentative D gene TRBD1 over 5 matching bases. The source was peripheral blood, collected 28 days after the second AZD1222 dose. CDR3 protein: CASSDSRQSPQFF. The bases read TGTGCCAGCAGTGATTCCCGACAGTCACCGCAGTTCTTC.